Listed below are T cell receptor beta chains from one sample, sequenced in a study of T-cell memory formation after mild COVID-19. From the 5' RACE reads, TCRdb called clonotypes with MiXCR, one entry per CDR3 protein. The data hold around 200,000 distinct CDR3 sequences, with 27% observed a single time. The specimen sequenced was PBMCs or a T cell subset sorted from them (not recorded which). These receptors came from an adult woman who had mild COVID-19 (a few samples of this study predate the infection). Cell type and time point are not known. CDR3s leave out the opening cysteine and the closing phenylalanine or tryptophan.

v_call	j_call	cdr3_aa
TRBV7-8	TRBJ2-3	ASSPYGTSGRAPDTQY
TRBV7-6	TRBJ2-5	ASSLSWGGQETQY
TRBV12-3/TRBV12-4	TRBJ2-1	ASSTQGIEQF
TRBV15	TRBJ1-3	ATSRDHNSGNTIY
TRBV9	TRBJ2-1	ASSSSPGSYNEQF
TRBV21-1	TRBJ1-2	ASTRGRVYGYT
TRBV20-1	TRBJ2-1	SAFERERGSQWEQF
TRBV5-1	TRBJ1-2	ASSNAQGNYGYT
TRBV4-1	TRBJ2-7	ASSQANEQY
TRBV9	TRBJ2-5	ASSQTPLAEEETQY
TRBV9	TRBJ1-6	ASSDGGSSYNSPLH
TRBV29-1	TRBJ2-5	SVGGRETQY
TRBV13	TRBJ1-5	ASSLGAGGGQPQH
TRBV28	TRBJ2-7	ASSWTGTVYEQY
TRBV7-2	TRBJ1-1	ASSLVDWGRTEAF
TRBV12-3/TRBV12-4	TRBJ2-1	ASSPTSGRVHEQF
TRBV20-1	TRBJ2-3	SAEAGASDTQY
TRBV4-3	TRBJ2-5	ASSQDPLQETQY
TRBV20-1	TRBJ1-2	SATRGQGASYGYT
TRBV7-9	TRBJ2-7	ASSSLGDYEQY
TRBV4-3	TRBJ2-6	ASSPWGQGSSGANVLT
TRBV20-1	TRBJ2-7	SALWYEQY
TRBV7-6	TRBJ2-2	ASSQGGVFNTGGLF
TRBV25-1	TRBJ2-1	ASPDRHNEQF
TRBV5-1	TRBJ1-1	ASSAGLRGTEAF
TRBV7-8	TRBJ2-5	ASSLVSSGDAQETQY
TRBV5-1	TRBJ1-5	ASSVTGGNQPQH
TRBV7-2	TRBJ1-5	ASSPEGRPRQPQH
TRBV7-9	TRBJ2-1	ASSSPVGLEQF
TRBV5-1	TRBJ2-7	ASSLGLADYEQY
TRBV5-5	TRBJ2-3	ASSLAGRGSTDTQY
TRBV7-3	TRBJ1-5	ASSLTAVEPQH
TRBV7-2	TRBJ1-1	ASRRQGASNTEAF
TRBV4-3	TRBJ1-2	ASSHGQGARGYT
TRBV30	TRBJ1-1	AWSGQGNTEAF
TRBV7-9	TRBJ1-5	ASSPSGTNQPQH
TRBV7-2	TRBJ2-2	ASSLNSGGTGELF
TRBV5-1	TRBJ2-1	ASSSLAGGNNEQF
TRBV19	TRBJ1-1	ASSWGNTEAF
TRBV9	TRBJ2-7	ASSAFEAGAYYEQY
TRBV15	TRBJ2-7	ATSAPRTGKSSYEQY
TRBV7-6	TRBJ1-5	ASSREAYQPQH
TRBV9	TRBJ2-2	ASSFRLAGGPTGELF
TRBV4-1	TRBJ2-7	ASSHILAGTGEQY
TRBV7-9	TRBJ1-6	ASSFRQGNSPLH
TRBV12-3/TRBV12-4	TRBJ2-2	ASSMDRGPPGELF
TRBV5-1	TRBJ2-4	ASSHYDEDIQY
TRBV7-2	TRBJ2-4	ASSLRAAAKNIQY
TRBV7-2	TRBJ2-5	ASSLLAYQETQY
TRBV2	TRBJ2-3	ASKERDLDTQY
TRBV6-2/TRBV6-3	TRBJ2-7	ASSPGTPQLSYEQY
TRBV5-1	TRBJ2-1	ASSLVPRGLAGPFEEQF